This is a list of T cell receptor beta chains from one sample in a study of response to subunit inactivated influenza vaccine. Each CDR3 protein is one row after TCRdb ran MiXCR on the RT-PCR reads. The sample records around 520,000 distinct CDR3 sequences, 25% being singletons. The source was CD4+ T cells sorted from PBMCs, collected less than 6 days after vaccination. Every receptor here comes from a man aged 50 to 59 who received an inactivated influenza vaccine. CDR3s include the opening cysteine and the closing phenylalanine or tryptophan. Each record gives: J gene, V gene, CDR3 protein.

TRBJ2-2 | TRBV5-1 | CASSFTGPQNTGELFF
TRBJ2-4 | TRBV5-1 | CASSLSGTGGAGNIQYF
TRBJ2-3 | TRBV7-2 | CASSLFSGGTDTQYF
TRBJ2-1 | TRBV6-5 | CASSSPSWGGNEQFF
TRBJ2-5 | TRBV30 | CAWNLRQETQYF
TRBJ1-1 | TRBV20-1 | CSARQGANTEAFF
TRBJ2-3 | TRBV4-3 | CASSQTPISHPYF
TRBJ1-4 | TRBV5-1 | CASSLDPGVDEKLFF
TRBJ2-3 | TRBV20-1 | CSARVVEAGGPISTDTQYF
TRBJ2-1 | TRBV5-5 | CASSLIPRYNEQFF
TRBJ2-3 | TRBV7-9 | CASSPPRERYF
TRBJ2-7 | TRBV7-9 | CASSIWVGGTTYEQYF
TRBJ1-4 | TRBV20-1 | CSARDTKNEKLFF
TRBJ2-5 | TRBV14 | CASSQRRDKQETQYF
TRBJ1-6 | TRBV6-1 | CASSRGGQSPANSPLHF
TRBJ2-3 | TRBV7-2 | CASTLVASGGAGTQYF
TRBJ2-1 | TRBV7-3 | CASSTEQVSSYNEQFF
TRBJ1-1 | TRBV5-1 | CASSTQQGPEAFF
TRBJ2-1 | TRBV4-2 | CASSQDPFGGSNEQFF
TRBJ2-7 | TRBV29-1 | CSGSGTGYEQYF
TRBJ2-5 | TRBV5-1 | CASSVGDRAEETQYF
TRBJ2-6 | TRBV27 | CASKGLSGANVLTF
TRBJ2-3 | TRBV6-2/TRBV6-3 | CASTRSGSSTDTQYF
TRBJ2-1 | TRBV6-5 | CASSYSIFAPSSYNEQFF
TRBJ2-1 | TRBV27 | CASSLRALAGKNEQFF
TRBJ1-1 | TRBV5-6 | CASSPALKRGAFF
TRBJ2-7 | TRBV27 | CASSRSQSGEQYF
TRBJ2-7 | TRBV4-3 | CASSQDLNGRYYEQYF
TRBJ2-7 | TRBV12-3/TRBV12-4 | CASSVGTRAYEQYF
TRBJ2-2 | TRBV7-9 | CASSGDRNTGELFF
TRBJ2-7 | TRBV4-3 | CASSQDIAGSYEQYF
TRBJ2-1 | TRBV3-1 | CASSQVRQGNNEQFF
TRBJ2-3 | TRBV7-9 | CASSFTRGAVSTDTQYF
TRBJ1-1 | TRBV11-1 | CASSRGHRTEAFF
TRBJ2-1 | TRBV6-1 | CASRSSPRDEQFF
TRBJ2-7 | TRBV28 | CASSIFHEQYF
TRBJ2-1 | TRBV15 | CATSRVGELRRRNNEQFF
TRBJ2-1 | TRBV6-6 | CASSSSGEQFF
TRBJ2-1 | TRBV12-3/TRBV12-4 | CASSLWIAGPSYNEQFF
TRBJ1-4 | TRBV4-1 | CASSQGTGLEKLFF
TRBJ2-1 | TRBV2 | CASSEQGDEQFF
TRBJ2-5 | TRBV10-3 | CAISAGTQETQYF
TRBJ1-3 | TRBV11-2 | CAISLIRGGGNTIYF
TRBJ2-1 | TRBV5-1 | CASSYRTSGGDEQFF
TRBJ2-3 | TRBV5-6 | CASSLFADTQYF
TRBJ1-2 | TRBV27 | CASSRRDDYGYTF
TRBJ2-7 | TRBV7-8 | CASSLRLGAEYEQYF
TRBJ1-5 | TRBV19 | CASSPRGSGNQPQHF
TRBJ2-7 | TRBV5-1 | CASSLGPARYEQYF
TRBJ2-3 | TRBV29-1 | CSVEISPAADTQYF